Each of the 23 T cell receptor beta chains below was sequenced from the same sample in a study of T cell responses to AZD1222 COVID-19 vaccine. Some clones are missing from TCRdb's copy, which holds only in-frame ones; the method was immunoSEQ multiplex PCR. The sample shows some 140,000 clones, roughly 90% of them seen only once. The sample here was peripheral blood, taken on day 0 of AZD1222 vaccination. Receptors originate from an adult in good health.

As regards this clone: The junction departs from germline at one end; a sequencing error may be responsible. The chain combines TRBV27 with TRBJ1-1; D not certain. The CDR3 length is 16 residues. Per germline, CDR1 MNHEY and CDR2 SMNVEV (reference sequence). In nucleotides, the CDR3 is TGTGCCAGCAGACTTTCAAATACATTCCCGAACGCTGAAGCTTTCTTT. This sequence encodes CASRLSNTFPNAEAFF.

The rearrangement uses TRBV5-3 and TRBJ2-1; D possibly corresponds to TRBD2 (7 bases). TRBV5-3 is recorded as an ORF, its role being uncertain. CDR3 size: 20 residues. Trimming cost V 0 bases and J 6 bases, with 28 bases left between them. CDR3 sequence reads: CARSLGRIDTGTMEGNEQFF. The DNA for the CDR3 is TGTGCCAGAAGCTTGGGGCGGATTGATACAGGGACTATGGAGGGCAATGAGCAGTTCTTC.

This clone was found once. V is TRBV5-1 and J is TRBJ1-2; D possibly corresponds to TRBD1 (6 bases). Germline V lookup: CDR1 SGHRS, CDR2 YFSETQ. This CDR3 has 12 amino acids. The V end was cut by 6 bases, the J end by 4 bases, with 10 bases between. Written as DNA, the CDR3 is TGCGCCAGCAAGGGGGAGGGCTATGGCTACACCTTC. This sequence encodes CASKGEGYGYTF.

The chain employs TRBV6-5 and TRBJ1-4, with D possibly TRBD1 on 6 matching bases. V shed 4 bases and J shed 0 bases, with 12 bases lying between them. CDR1 and CDR2 from the germline V gene are MNHEY and SVGAGI. The CDR3 has 16 residues. The CDR3 sequence is CASSSPRQATNEKLFF. CDR3 sequence (DNA): TGTGCCAGCAGTTCCCCGAGACAGGCAACTAATGAAAAACTGTTTTTT.

This chain joins TRBV5-6 and TRBJ2-7; 7 positions match TRBD2. Germline CDR1 is SGHDT and CDR2 is YYEEEE. The CDR3 is made up of 18 amino acids. Trimming cost V 4 bases and J 2 bases; bases outside gene matches: 18. CDR3 sequence reads: CASSLPTGLRGSAYEQYF. The CDR3 nucleotides read TGTGCCAGCAGCCTCCCCACAGGTTTGCGGGGGAGTGCCTACGAGCAGTACTTC.

V is TRBV19 and J is TRBJ1-6; the D gene is possibly TRBD1 (6 bases). This CDR3 spans 13 amino acids. With 5 bases removed from V and 9 bases from J, the gap between germline ends came to 11 bases. CDR1 LNHDA and CDR2 SQIVND come from the germline V gene (reference sequence). CDR3 DNA sequence: TGTGCCAGTAGTGCCAGGACAGCTTCACCCCTCCACTTT. Its translation: CASSARTASPLHF.

This clone showed up just once. This chain connects TRBV5-4 to TRBJ2-5; TRBD2 agrees at 7 bases. V was pared by 4 bases and J by 1 base, with 7 bases of the junction left unmatched. Per germline, CDR1 SGHNT and CDR2 YYREEE (reference sequence). The CDR3 runs to 15 residues. The chain's CDR3 is CASSLGGGPQETQYF. In nucleotides, the CDR3 is TGTGCCAGCAGCCTCGGGGGAGGGCCCCAAGAGACCCAGTACTTC.

This clone was counted a few times. V gene TRBV5-5 combines with J gene TRBJ1-2; the match to TRBD1 covers 7 bases. The CDR3 covers 15 residues. J lost 1 base, V lost 0 bases, and 3 bases had no gene match. CDR1 and CDR2 (germline): SGHKS, YYEKEE (reference sequence). The CDR3 DNA follows: TGTGCCAGCAGCTTGGTCACAGGGGATAACTATGGCTACACCTTC. The encoded protein is CASSLVTGDNYGYTF.

The chain recombines TRBV20-1 with TRBJ1-2, with D perhaps TRBD1 (6 bases). Per germline, CDR1 DFQATT and CDR2 SNEGSKA (reference sequence). Trimming shortened V by 3 bases and J by 4 bases, and 24 bases separated the two germline ends. The CDR3 has 17 amino acids. Here the CDR3 reads CSASPGAGSRWLYGYTF. CDR3 nucleotides: TGCAGTGCTAGTCCGGGGGCAGGGAGCAGGTGGCTCTATGGCTACACCTTC.

The rearrangement links TRBV7-9 to TRBJ2-2; D remains unclear. Germline V gene data show CDR1 as SEHNR and CDR2 as FQNEAQ (reference sequence). This CDR3 has 13 residues. V was pared by 3 bases and J by 6 bases, with 8 bases between. The CDR3 reads CASSFTPPGELFF. CDR3 nucleotide sequence: TGTGCCAGCAGCTTTACCCCCCCCGGGGAGCTGTTTTTT. Drawing the rest from reference TRBV7-9 and TRBJ2-2, the complete variable domain is DTGVSQNPRHKITKRGQNVTFRCDPISEHNRLYWYRQTLGQGPEFLTYFQNEAQLEKSRLLSDRFSAERPKGSFSTLEIQRTEQGDSAMYLCASSFTPPGELFFGEGSRLTVL.

The chain joins TRBV28 to TRBJ1-5; 9 bases fit TRBD1. CDR1 is MDHEN, CDR2 SYDVKM, per germline. V lost 8 bases and J lost 9; bases outside the gene matches: 11. The CDR3 runs to 14 residues. CDR3 bases: TGTGCCAGCCAACCGGGACAGGGTTTAGGGCCCCAGCATTTT. Translated: CASQPGQGLGPQHF.

The chain is built from TRBV7-2 and TRBJ1-4; TRBD1 matches at 11 bases. The germline gives CDR1 SGHTA, CDR2 FQGNSA. This CDR3 has 16 amino acids. V gave up 3 bases and J gave up 6 bases; unmatched junction bases: 6. CDR3 sequence reads: CASSFRLGQGDEKLFF. The CDR3 DNA sequence: TGTGCCAGCAGCTTCCGCTTGGGACAGGGGGATGAAAAACTGTTTTTT.

The chain links TRBV11-2 to TRBJ2-1; the D gene could be TRBD1 or TRBD2 (5 bases each). Germline lookup yields CDR1 SGHAT and CDR2 FQNNGV. Trimming shortened V by 3 bases and J by 5 bases, and 11 bases separated the two germline ends. The CDR3 covers 14 residues. CDR3 amino acids: CASSFFGTHNEQFF. DNA of the CDR3: TGTGCCAGCAGCTTTTTCGGGACGCACAATGAGCAGTTCTTC.

This clone was seen only once. The rearrangement uses TRBV29-1 and TRBJ1-1, with 7 bases that match TRBD1. V dropped 5 bases and J dropped 5; count of bases not matched to a gene: 11. The V gene's germline CDR1 is SQVTM and CDR2 ANQGSEA. There are 14 residues in the CDR3. The CDR3: CSVQQGGLGTEAFF. CDR3 nucleotides: TGCAGCGTTCAGCAGGGGGGGCTGGGGACTGAAGCTTTCTTT.

This clone is a singleton in its sample. V is TRBV3-1 (or the pseudogene TRBV3-2) and J is TRBJ2-4; D tentatively fits TRBD1 or TRBD2 (5 bases each). V was shortened by 0 bases and J by 7 bases, with 16 bases between the two germline ends. This CDR3 is built from 16 residues. The germline V gene has CDR1 LGHDT and CDR2 YNNKEL (reference sequence). CDR3 bases: TGTGCCAGCAGCCAAGATAGGGGACCCGTGAGGAACATTCAGTACTTC. Translating gives CASSQDRGPVRNIQYF.

This clone is a singleton in its sample. V usage is TRBV7-2 and J usage is TRBJ2-3; D gene uncertain. The CDR3 is made up of 13 amino acids. Between the trimmed V and J ends, which lost 0 bases and 5 bases, there was a span of 6 bases. Germline V lookup: CDR1 SGHTA, CDR2 FQGNSA. In DNA, the CDR3 is TGTGCCAGCAGCTTAGCAGCTTTAGATACGCAGTATTTT. The encoded protein is CASSLAALDTQYF.

The chain uses TRBV15 and TRBJ1-1; weak D call: TRBD1 (5 bases). Germline CDR1 LNHNV, CDR2 YYDKDF (reference sequence). V lost 4 bases, J lost 3 bases, and 15 bases lay in between. The CDR3 extends over 15 amino acids. The CDR3 DNA reads as TGTGCCACCAGCATGTCCATAGGGGAGGACACTGAAGCTTTCTTT. It codes for CATSMSIGEDTEAFF.

This sequence joins TRBV5-4 and TRBJ2-2; 10 bases align to TRBD1. With 4 bases clipped from V and 4 bases from J, the junction kept 4 bases outside the gene matches. The V gene's germline CDR1 is SGHNT and CDR2 YYREEE (reference sequence). The CDR3 sequence is 15 residues long. The CDR3 sequence is CASSTGTGVTGELFF. CDR3 in DNA: TGTGCCAGCAGCACCGGGACAGGGGTCACCGGGGAGCTGTTTTTT.

This chain connects TRBV28 to TRBJ1-2; D may be TRBD1 (5 bases). The CDR3 has 13 residues. CDR1 MDHEN and CDR2 SYDVKM come from the germline V gene. V lost 2 bases to trimming and J lost 4 bases, with 8 bases between them. The CDR3 sequence: CASSLDRLYGYTF. The CDR3 nucleotides read TGTGCCAGCAGTTTAGACAGACTCTATGGCTACACCTTC.

V gene TRBV6-5 combines with J gene TRBJ1-5; D gene unclear. The V gene's germline CDR1 is MNHEY and CDR2 SVGAGI. Trimming cost V 5 bases and J 3 bases, with 11 bases left between them. This CDR3 region has 14 residues. The CDR3 here is CASSTPAFNQPQHF. In DNA form, the CDR3 reads TGTGCCAGCAGTACCCCAGCGTTCAATCAGCCCCAGCATTTT.

This sequence joins TRBV5-4 and TRBJ2-3, with D hard to call. V was pared by 4 bases and J by 2 bases, with 23 bases between. CDR3 length equals 18 residues. CDR1 is SGHNT and CDR2 is YYREEE in the germline V gene (reference sequence). CDR3 loop: CASSRGQNAARITDTQYF. In DNA form, the CDR3 reads TGTGCCAGCAGCCGTGGTCAGAACGCAGCCCGCATCACAGATACGCAGTATTTT.

The rearrangement uses TRBV5-1 and TRBJ1-1; unclear D gene. The CDR3 length is 14 residues. The V and J ends lost 1 base and 3 bases respectively, with 10 bases between them. Germline V gene data show CDR1 as SGHRS and CDR2 as YFSETQ. In nucleotides, the CDR3 is TGCGCCAGCAGCTTGCCAGGCGCCGACACTGAAGCTTTCTTT. Amino acids: CASSLPGADTEAFF.

This clone was seen a few times. The chain combines TRBV6-4 with TRBJ1-6, with D possibly TRBD1 on 6 matching bases. The CDR3 has 14 amino acids. V lost 2 bases and J lost 5, with 7 bases in between. Germline lookup yields CDR1 MRHNA and CDR2 SNTAGT. This chain's CDR3 is CASSDGGDNSPLHF. The CDR3 DNA sequence: TGTGCCAGCAGTGACGGGGGCGATAATTCACCCCTCCACTTT.